The TCR beta chain described here comes from a study of CD8 T cells in Susac syndrome. Study overall: The Susac syndrome patients were therapy-naive, on corticosteroids, or on intravenous immunoglobulin alone at blood draw. Study observations and caveats: The authors acknowledged that the study's TCR sequencing and HLA analysis involved relatively few individuals.

When the RNA was reverse transcribed, random hexamers were used with an input of 0.5 to 1 ug. TCRdb reprocessed the immunoSEQ multiplex PCR reads via MiXCR and lists one record per CDR3 protein. The sample lists roughly 250,000 distinct CDR3 sequences, less than 96% occurring once. The diagnostic criteria for definite or probable disease, as recently defined, were met by the patients with Susac syndrome. It was negative isolation that provided the CD8+ and CD4+ T cells, whereas TEMRA cells were enriched by FACS. This CDR3 contains 16 residues. V lost 4 bases, J lost 3 bases, and 11 bases stayed unmatched. Comments on this clonotype: Its antigen is still unknown.

Sequenced: CD4+ T cells from PBMCs. This chain uses TRBV12-3 or TRBV12-4 with TRBJ1-1, with TRBD1 identical over 7 bases. This receptor was taken from a human donor with Susac syndrome. The CDR3 protein is CASSSGTVYVDTEAFF. The CDR3 DNA reads as TGTGCCAGCAGTTCCGGGACAGTTTACGTCGACACTGAAGCTTTCTTT.